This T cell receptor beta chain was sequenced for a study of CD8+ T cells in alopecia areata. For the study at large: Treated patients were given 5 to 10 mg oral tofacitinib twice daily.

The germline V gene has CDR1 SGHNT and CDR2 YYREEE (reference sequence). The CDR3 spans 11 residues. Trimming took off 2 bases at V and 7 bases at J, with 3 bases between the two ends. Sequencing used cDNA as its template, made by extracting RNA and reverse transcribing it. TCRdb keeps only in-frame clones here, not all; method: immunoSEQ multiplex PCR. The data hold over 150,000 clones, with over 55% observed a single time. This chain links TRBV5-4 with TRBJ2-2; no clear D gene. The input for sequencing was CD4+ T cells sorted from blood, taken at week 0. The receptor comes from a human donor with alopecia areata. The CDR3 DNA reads TGTGCCAGCAGCTTTCGCGGGGAGCTGTTTTTT. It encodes CASSFRGELFF.